One sample yielded the 5 T cell receptor beta chains listed below, sequenced in a study of T cell responses to AZD1222 COVID-19 vaccine. The method was immunoSEQ multiplex PCR; TCRdb's version includes in-frame clones alone and lacks a portion of them. Among 150,000 or so clones listed, 80% to 90% were seen once. Source: peripheral blood, taken on day 0 of AZD1222 vaccination. Every receptor here comes from an adult in good health.

This clone showed up just once. The V gene is TRBV4-2, the J gene TRBJ2-7; D gene ambiguous. The CDR3 length is 13 residues. The germline CDR1 and CDR2 sequences are LGHNA and YNFKEQ. The V gene lost 4 bases and the J gene lost 2 bases, with 9 bases spanning the gap. Here the CDR3 reads CASSRDQAYEQYF. The CDR3 region has the DNA TGTGCCAGCAGCCGAGATCAGGCCTACGAGCAGTACTTC.

This chain links TRBV2 with TRBJ2-3; 9 bases line up with TRBD2. V was clipped by 6 bases and J by 8 bases; unmatched bases: 15. This CDR3 has 16 amino acids. CDR1 SNHLY and CDR2 FYNNEI come from the germline V gene. The CDR3 loop is CASRETEAGGFGTQYF. CDR3 nucleotide sequence: TGTGCCAGCAGGGAAACGGAAGCGGGAGGTTTTGGTACGCAGTATTTT.

This chain joins TRBV24-1 and TRBJ2-7, with D tentatively TRBD1 (6 bases). CDR1 KGHDR and CDR2 SFDVKD come from the germline V gene. With 7 bases removed from V and 1 base from J, the gap between germline ends came to 10 bases. The CDR3 extends over 13 amino acids. The CDR3 is CATSRTGSYEQYF. The CDR3 DNA sequence: TGTGCCACCAGCAGAACAGGGTCCTACGAGCAGTACTTC.

This sequence joins TRBV10-1 and TRBJ2-7; tentative D call: TRBD1 (5 bases). The germline gives CDR1 WNHNN, CDR2 SYGVQD (reference sequence). The CDR3 runs 15 residues. Between the trimmed V and J ends, which lost 8 bases and 2 bases, there was a span of 19 bases. The CDR3 DNA reads TGCGCCAGCTACAGGCCTTGGTTGGAAGCCTACGAGCAGTACTTC. It specifies CASYRPWLEAYEQYF.

The chain uses TRBV21-1 and TRBJ1-5. TRBV21-1 represents a pseudogene. This CDR3 has 13 amino acids. The CDR3 DNA follows: TGTGCCATTAAGGGACTGGGGTATCAGCCCCAGCATTTT. Protein product: CAIKGLGYQPQHF.